These 27 T cell receptor beta chains originate from one sample sequenced in a study of T cells in Graves' hyperthyroidism and ophthalmopathy. Amplification yielded TCR beta CDR3 regions, with RNA transcripts as the source. During a first-round RT-PCR of the TCR CDR3, the HTBI primer set was used. TCRdb called the multiplex PCR reads again in MiXCR, with one record for every CDR3 protein. The sample has approximately 380,000 distinct CDR3 sequences, about 18% seen once; the top ten hold around two fifths. The sequencing sample was made of blood. Every receptor here comes from a man between 18 and 29 years old with Graves' ophthalmopathy.

The V and J genes are TRBV6-6 and TRBJ1-1, with D perhaps TRBD1 (6 bases). CDR1 MNHNY and CDR2 SVGAGI come from the germline V gene (reference sequence). The CDR3 has 15 amino acids. Trimming stripped 2 bases from V and 8 bases from J, with 18 bases between. The CDR3 DNA reads TGTGCCAGCAGTTACATCCTCAGGGGCCGGGGAGAAGCTTTCTTT. It yields the protein CASSYILRGRGEAFF.

Ten or more counts support this clonotype. This chain links TRBV20-1 with TRBJ1-5; TRBD1 aligns across 10 bases. The CDR3 covers 17 residues. V lost 2 bases to trimming and J lost 6 bases; unmatched junction nucleotides: 13. CDR1 is DFQATT, CDR2 SNEGSKA, per germline (reference sequence). The CDR3 region has the DNA TGCAGTGCTAGACGACAGGCCCTTGGACAGGGGGGTCAGCCCCAGCATTTT. Amino acid sequence: CSARRQALGQGGQPQHF.

The chain carries TRBV13 and TRBJ2-3; no definite D call. The length of the CDR3 is 12 residues. V was clipped by 5 bases and J by 1 base, with 4 bases between them. CDR1 is PRHDT, CDR2 FYEKMQ, per germline (reference sequence). The CDR3 region has the DNA TGTGCCAGCAGCACAGGCACAGATACGCAGTATTTT. Translated, it gives CASSTGTDTQYF.

This clonotype was counted at least ten times. The chain is built from TRBV28 and TRBJ2-7; TRBD2 aligns across 10 bases. The V gene end was trimmed by 6 bases and the J gene end by 3 bases; junction bases not matched to a gene: 11. This CDR3 is 16 amino acids long. Germline V gene lookup returns CDR1 MDHEN and CDR2 SYDVKM. The CDR3 DNA follows: TGTGCCAGCAGCCGTCTGAGTCTAGCGGGGGTCTACGAGCAGTACTTC. This translates into CASSRLSLAGVYEQYF.

The sample holds a few counts of this clonotype. The chain links TRBV5-7 to TRBJ1-1; D might be TRBD1 (5 bases). TRBV5-7 has ORF status, its function being uncertain. The CDR3 runs to 14 residues. Trimming cost V 1 base and J 1 base, with 8 bases left between them. The chain's CDR3 is CASSLNRSNTEAFF. The DNA for the CDR3 is TGTGCCAGCAGCTTGAACAGGTCGAACACTGAAGCTTTCTTT.

This clonotype was counted a few times. The CDR3 protein is CASRVTGGLETQYF. CDR3 in DNA: TGTGCCAGCAGAGTGACAGGGGGCCTAGAGACCCAGTACTTC. The V and J genes are TRBV5-8 and TRBJ2-5; 10 nucleotides match TRBD1. The trim removed 5 bases at V and 4 bases at J, leaving 5 bases unmatched. CDR1 and CDR2 (germline): SGHTS, YDEGEE. The CDR3 is 14 residues long.

J is TRBJ2-3 and V is TRBV18; the D is unclear. V was cut by 5 bases and J by 5 bases, with 8 bases left in between. Germline assignment: CDR1 KGHSH and CDR2 LQKENI. The CDR3 totals 12 residues. CDR3 region: CASSFTGDTQYF. In DNA form, the CDR3 reads TGTGCCAGCTCATTCACGGGAGATACGCAGTATTTT.

To note about this clonotype: A read error is possible here, since a much larger clone lies one base away. The rearrangement joins TRBV5-5 to TRBJ2-5; D possibly matches TRBD1 or TRBD2 (5 bases each). Germline-derived CDR1 and CDR2 are SGHKS and YYEKEE (reference sequence). The CDR3 is made up of 15 amino acids. CDR3 sequence (DNA): TGTGCCAGCAGCCCCGACTGGGGCGGGCAAGAGGCCCAGTACTTC. Encoded protein: CASSPDWGGQEAQYF.

This clonotype was detected many times. This chain links TRBV2 with TRBJ1-1; no clear D. The V gene's germline CDR1 is SNHLY and CDR2 FYNNEI. Between the trimmed V and J ends, which lost 2 bases and 0 bases, there was a span of 4 bases. The CDR3 has 13 amino acids. The CDR3: CASSEQLNTEAFF. The CDR3 nucleotides read TGTGCCAGCAGTGAACAGCTGAACACTGAAGCTTTCTTT.

This clonotype was recorded at least ten times. The chain has TRBV6-1 and TRBJ2-7; D gene ambiguous. The ends were cut back, 5 bases at V and 5 bases at J, with 10 bases in the middle. The CDR3 is 12 amino acids. The germline CDR1 and CDR2 sequences are MNHNS and SASEGT. The DNA for the CDR3 is TGTGCCAGCAGTTTGAGTGGGGACGAGCAGTACTTC. Its translation is CASSLSGDEQYF.

This sequence joins TRBV12-5 and TRBJ2-3, with 12 bases fitting TRBD1. The CDR3 runs to 15 residues. CDR1 LGHNT and CDR2 FRNRAP come from the germline V gene. V was pared by 6 bases and J by 5 bases, with 6 bases of the junction left unmatched. This CDR3 is CASGSGQGAGDTQYF. Written as DNA, the CDR3 is TGTGCTAGTGGCTCGGGACAGGGGGCTGGAGATACGCAGTATTTT.

V is TRBV6-1 and J is TRBJ1-6; 7 bases fit TRBD1. CDR1 is MNHNS, CDR2 SASEGT, per germline. This CDR3 contains 15 residues. J was trimmed by 6 bases and V by 6 bases; bases with no gene match: 8. The CDR3 is CASRKQGNVNSPLHF. In nucleotides, the CDR3 is TGTGCCAGCAGGAAACAGGGGAATGTTAATTCACCCCTCCACTTT.

In this sample, this clonotype turned up many times. The chain is built from TRBV12-3 or TRBV12-4 and TRBJ1-5; 8 bases match TRBD1. V lost 6 bases to trimming and J lost 6 bases; unmatched junction nucleotides: 7. The CDR3 runs 14 residues. The CDR3 region is CASSTGTGRQPQHF. The CDR3 nucleotides read TGTGCCAGCAGCACCGGGACAGGACGTCAGCCCCAGCATTTT.

This clonotype has more than one count but fewer than ten. The rearrangement joins TRBV5-1 to TRBJ2-1, with D tentatively TRBD1 (5 bases). V was trimmed by 0 bases and J by 10 bases, leaving 17 bases between them. Germline values: CDR1 SGHRS, CDR2 YFSETQ. The CDR3 loop spans 15 amino acids. The CDR3 DNA reads as TGCGCCAGCAGCTTGGCTAGGCTCCGAGCAGGGGAGCAGTTCTTC. Translated, it gives CASSLARLRAGEQFF.

The sample holds many counts of this clonotype. The V and J genes are TRBV29-1 and TRBJ1-2; 10 bases are a match to TRBD1. V shed 4 bases, J shed 6 bases, and the junction held 11 bases outside the gene matches. The CDR3 totals 15 residues. The germline gives CDR1 SQVTM, CDR2 ANQGSEA. The CDR3 sequence: CSVGGDRGRLNGYTF. In DNA form, the CDR3 reads TGCAGCGTTGGAGGGGACAGGGGCAGACTCAATGGCTACACCTTC.

This clonotype was picked up a small number of times. V and J are TRBV2 and TRBJ2-7, with 8 bases that match TRBD2. CDR1 and CDR2 from the germline V gene are SNHLY and FYNNEI. The CDR3 extends over 17 amino acids. V shed 3 bases and J 3 bases; nucleotides not matched to a gene: 13. The CDR3 loop is CASSDPGRGGGRYEQYF. In DNA form, the CDR3 reads TGTGCCAGCAGTGACCCCGGGCGGGGCGGGGGGCGCTACGAGCAGTACTTC.

The chain's CDR3 is CSASQFTGQGTIRNQPQHF. CDR3 DNA: TGCAGTGCTTCCCAATTCACGGGACAGGGGACAATTCGCAATCAGCCCCAGCATTTT. The chain carries TRBV20-1 and TRBJ1-5, with 10 bases fitting TRBD1. From germline, CDR1 is DFQATT and CDR2 SNEGSKA (reference sequence). This CDR3 is built from 19 residues. V trimming: 5 bases; J trimming: 2 bases; junction bases outside the gene matches: 18.

The gene calls are TRBV18 and TRBJ1-5; D uncertain. Trimming left V 3 bases short and J 4 bases short, with 10 bases between. Per the germline V gene, CDR1 is KGHSH and CDR2 is LQKENI. This CDR3 spans 14 amino acids. CDR3 region: CASSPGPINQPQHF. The CDR3 DNA reads as TGTGCCAGCTCACCCGGACCGATAAATCAGCCCCAGCATTTT.

This clonotype came up a few times. The chain employs TRBV11-2 and TRBJ2-5; TRBD1 aligns across 7 bases. The CDR3 is made up of 15 amino acids. Germline loops: CDR1 SGHAT, CDR2 FQNNGV. V was pared by 0 bases and J by 14 bases, with 15 bases of the junction left unmatched. The CDR3 DNA reads as TGTGCCAGCAGCTTAGATCGAGGGACAGTCCGAGCCTGTTACTTC. Its protein product is CASSLDRGTVRACYF.

This sequence joins TRBV10-3 and TRBJ1-4; D may be TRBD1 (5 bases). Trimming shortened V by 9 bases and J by 4 bases, and 9 bases separated the two germline ends. Germline CDR1 is ENHRY and CDR2 is SYGVKD. The CDR3 length is 12 residues. The CDR3 bases are TGTGCCATTGCCGACAGTAATGAAAAACTGTTTTTT. Its translation is CAIADSNEKLFF.

Many counts were recorded for this clonotype. V usage is TRBV6-1 and J usage is TRBJ2-7; 9 nucleotides align to TRBD1. The CDR3 is made up of 14 amino acids. The germline CDR1 and CDR2 sequences are MNHNS and SASEGT. V was pared by 7 bases and J by 6 bases, with 10 bases of the junction left unmatched. The CDR3 region is CASKEGTGNVEQYF. DNA for the CDR3: TGTGCCAGCAAGGAGGGGACAGGGAATGTCGAGCAGTACTTC.

Notes on this clonotype: Given a much more abundant clone one base away, this may be a read error. The CDR3 DNA reads as TGTGCCAGCAGTTACGACGCGAACACTGAAGCTTTCTTT. It codes for CASSYDANTEAFF. The genes are TRBV6-5 and TRBJ1-1; no clear D gene. The V end lost 2 bases, the J end lost 1 base, and 5 bases lay between the germline ends. The V gene's germline CDR1 is MNHEY and CDR2 SVGAGI. The CDR3 loop spans 13 amino acids.

This clonotype was picked up one time. V gene TRBV30 combines with J gene TRBJ1-1, with 7 positions matching TRBD1. Looked up from germline, CDR1 is GTSNPN and CDR2 is SVGIG (reference sequence). Unmatched junction bases numbered 3, after V lost 0 bases and J lost 2 bases. The CDR3 length is 14 residues. Here the CDR3 reads CAWSVQGSNTEAFF. The DNA for the CDR3 is TGTGCCTGGAGTGTACAGGGGAGTAACACTGAAGCTTTCTTT.

The rearrangement uses TRBV6-1 and TRBJ1-5; no reliable D call. Trimming pared 10 bases from V and 1 base from J, leaving 17 bases between. The CDR3 totals 15 residues. Per germline, CDR1 MNHNS and CDR2 SASEGT. The CDR3 loop reads CATQITPDSNQPQHF. Here the CDR3 DNA reads TGTGCCACCCAAATTACTCCGGACAGCAATCAGCCCCAGCATTTT.

In its sample, this clonotype was seen a few times. CDR3 sequence reads: CASSWQVQETQYF. In DNA form, the CDR3 reads TGCGCCAGCAGTTGGCAAGTCCAAGAGACCCAGTACTTC. The chain joins TRBV10-2 to TRBJ2-5; no clear D. Germline loops: CDR1 WSHSY, CDR2 SAAADI. V was trimmed by 5 bases and J by 1 base, leaving 8 bases between them. This CDR3 is 13 amino acids long.

The chain employs TRBV6-1 and TRBJ1-2, with a weak D call TRBD1 (5 bases). Trimming shortened V by 6 bases and J by 8 bases, and 16 bases separated the two germline ends. This CDR3 has 13 amino acids. CDR1 is MNHNS and CDR2 is SASEGT in the germline V gene. CDR3 coding DNA: TGTGCCAGCAGGGTTGGGATGGGGGACGGCTACACCTTC. It encodes CASRVGMGDGYTF.

This clonotype has a count of ten or more. The genes are TRBV6-1 and TRBJ1-2; D is perhaps TRBD1 (5 bases). V was cut by 8 bases and J by 4 bases, with 17 bases left in between. Per the germline V gene, CDR1 is MNHNS and CDR2 is SASEGT. This CDR3 has 14 residues. The CDR3: CASRLTVTSYGYTF. Written as DNA, the CDR3 is TGTGCCAGCCGACTGACAGTTACTTCCTATGGCTACACCTTC.